Listed here are 14 T cell receptor beta chains from one sample, sequenced in a study of blood T cell repertoires in COVID-19. Assay used: immunoSEQ multiplex PCR; TCRdb lists only in-frame clones, some missing. The sample lists tens of thousands of clones; around 91% were seen once. Sequencing was carried out using peripheral blood. These receptors were taken from a man in his sixties or seventies with active or convalescent COVID-19.

This sequence joins TRBV10-3 and TRBJ2-3; possibly TRBD1 for D (5 bases). In germline, CDR1 is ENHRY, CDR2 SYGVKD. This CDR3 has 16 residues. V lost 4 bases to trimming and J lost 1 base, with 15 bases between them. CDR3 amino acids: CAISVLPLQGTDTQYF. The DNA for the CDR3 is TGTGCCATCAGTGTTCTGCCGCTACAGGGCACAGATACGCAGTATTTT.

CDR3: CATSRDSGRSYNSPLHF. Written as DNA, the CDR3 is TGTGCCACCAGCAGAGATTCAGGGAGGTCCTATAATTCACCCCTCCACTTT. The chain has TRBV15 and TRBJ1-6; possible D gene TRBD1, 5 bases. From germline, CDR1 is LNHNV and CDR2 YYDKDF (reference sequence). The ends were cut back, 0 bases at V and 1 base at J, with 10 bases in the middle. This CDR3 is built from 17 residues.

The chain recombines TRBV11-2 with TRBJ2-1; possible D gene TRBD2, 6 bases. The ends were cut back, 6 bases at V and 8 bases at J, with 26 bases in the middle. This CDR3 is built from 17 residues. The germline V gene encodes CDR1 SGHAT and CDR2 FQNNGV. The CDR3 spells CASRGERIGGLSDEQFF. CDR3 sequence (DNA): TGTGCCAGCAGGGGAGAGCGGATTGGGGGACTGTCAGATGAGCAGTTCTTC.

This rearrangement joins TRBV5-4 to TRBJ2-3; no clear D. CDR3 size: 12 residues. Germline V gene lookup returns CDR1 SGHNT and CDR2 YYREEE (reference sequence). With 1 base removed from V and 3 bases from J, the gap between germline ends came to 3 bases. CDR3: CASSLLTDTQYF. CDR3 bases: TGTGCCAGCAGCTTGTTAACAGATACGCAGTATTTT.

The rearrangement links TRBV15 to TRBJ1-6; 8 nucleotides align to TRBD1. Germline lookup yields CDR1 LNHNV and CDR2 YYDKDF (reference sequence). The CDR3 length is 15 residues. After removal of 5 bases from V and 8 bases from J, the junction contained 8 bases not matched to a gene. CDR3 sequence reads: CATSVDRGGDSPLHF. The CDR3 DNA reads TGTGCCACCAGCGTTGACAGGGGAGGTGATTCACCCCTCCACTTT.

V usage is TRBV6-6 and J usage is TRBJ2-4; perhaps TRBD1 as D (6 bases). This CDR3 has 15 residues. Trimming removed 8 bases at V and 4 bases at J, with 18 bases between. Germline V gene sequence: CDR1 MNHNY, CDR2 SVGAGI (reference sequence). The chain's CDR3 is CASGSAGTKKNIQYF. Written as DNA, the CDR3 is TGTGCCAGCGGAAGCGCCGGGACAAAAAAAAACATTCAGTACTTC.

V usage is TRBV4-3 and J usage is TRBJ1-2, with 7 bases that match TRBD1. Germline assignment: CDR1 LGHNA and CDR2 YSLEER. Germline trimming cut 0 bases from V and 0 bases from J; bases unmatched to any gene: 7. This CDR3 comprises 17 residues. CDR3: CASSQDPQGGANYGYTF. The CDR3 nucleotides read TGCGCCAGCAGCCAAGACCCCCAGGGGGGAGCTAACTATGGCTACACCTTC.

The chain combines TRBV5-1 with TRBJ1-4; 7 bases map to TRBD1. With V trimmed by 4 bases and J by 4 bases, 7 bases remained unmatched. Germline V gives CDR1 SGHRS, CDR2 YFSETQ. This CDR3 spans 15 amino acids. The CDR3 sequence is CASSREGQINEKLFF. The CDR3 nucleotides are TGCGCCAGCAGCCGCGAGGGACAGATTAATGAAAAACTGTTTTTT.

The chain carries TRBV7-2 and TRBJ1-1; the D is unclear. Per the germline V gene, CDR1 is SGHTA and CDR2 is FQGNSA. This CDR3 spans 14 amino acids. V gave up 0 bases and J gave up 2 bases, with 7 bases separating them. CDR3 in amino acids: CASSLARHNTEAFF. CDR3 in DNA: TGTGCCAGCAGCTTAGCCAGACATAACACTGAAGCTTTCTTT.

This chain connects TRBV7-2 to TRBJ1-3; D is unresolved. Germline V lookup: CDR1 SGHTA, CDR2 FQGNSA. V dropped 6 bases and J dropped 4 bases, with 10 bases sitting between them. CDR3 length: 13 amino acids. This chain's CDR3 is CASRPEAGNTIYF. The CDR3 DNA follows: TGTGCCAGCAGGCCGGAGGCCGGAAACACCATATATTTT.

CDR3 bases: TGTGCCAGCAGTGGGACAGGGTTCGGCACTGAAGCTTTCTTT. This gives the protein CASSGTGFGTEAFF. The rearrangement links TRBV2 to TRBJ1-1, with 8 bases identical to TRBD1. In germline, CDR1 is SNHLY, CDR2 FYNNEI. The CDR3 is 14 residues long. The V segment lost 4 bases and the J segment 4 bases; nucleotides outside the gene matches: 5.

This clone turned up a few times. The chain uses TRBV3-1 (or the pseudogene TRBV3-2) and TRBJ1-5; D might be TRBD1 (5 bases). Trimming cost V 1 base and J 6 bases, with 10 bases left between them. The CDR3 length is 14 residues. CDR1 and CDR2 (germline): LGHDT, YNNKEL (reference sequence). The CDR3 DNA sequence: TGTGCCAGCAGCCAAGCGAAGGGGTTTCAGCCCCAGCATTTT. Its translation: CASSQAKGFQPQHF.

The chain joins TRBV6-5 to TRBJ1-2; 8 bases align to TRBD1. The V and J ends lost 6 bases and 4 bases, in that order; junction bases with no gene match: 10. Germline V gene data show CDR1 as MNHEY and CDR2 as SVGAGI. The CDR3 loop spans 15 amino acids. The CDR3 DNA reads TGTGCCAGCAGGGCCGGACAGGGTCGAGGCTATGGCTACACCTTC. Translated, it gives CASRAGQGRGYGYTF.

This chain uses TRBV6-5 with TRBJ2-7; 11 bases are a match to TRBD1. V was clipped by 5 bases and J by 3 bases; unmatched bases: 6. The CDR3 length is 15 residues. Looked up from germline, CDR1 is MNHEY and CDR2 is SVGAGI. The CDR3 DNA reads TGTGCCAGCAGTAAGCCGGGACAGGGGGTCTACGAGCAGTACTTC. Its translation: CASSKPGQGVYEQYF.